The source of this T cell receptor beta chain is a study of cytomegalovirus exposure and HLA in healthy donors. Overall study: Most genotyped donors, roughly 80% of about 360, had Caucasian-associated genetic ancestry. General study points: Within an earlier analysis, most TCR beta V segments proved productive either about 90% or about 30% of the time.

Not recorded for this donor was the CMV serostatus. PCR amplification relied on 60 Vbeta primers (plus 13 Jbeta primers). TCRdb's copy holds only in-frame clones and misses some; the assay was immunoSEQ multiplex PCR. The sample has more than 90,000 clones, around three quarters seen once; the top ten hold 8% to 9%. Turning to this clone: Its antigen is still unknown.

Trimming took 3 bases from V and 3 from J; bases not matched to a gene: 0. Germline CDR1 reads MGHDK; CDR2 reads SYGVNS. The CDR3 spans 14 residues. The rearrangement uses TRBV25-1 and TRBJ2-2; 8 bases align to TRBD1. Sequenced: PBMCs. This TCR came from a human donor in good health. CDR3 coding DNA: TGTGCCAGCAGTGAGGACAGGGACACCGGGGAGCTGTTTTTT. It is translated as CASSEDRDTGELFF.